One and the same sample provided the 15 T cell receptor beta chains below, sequenced in a study of glioma-infiltrating T cells after dendritic cell vaccination. Libraries were prepared by immunoSEQ multiplex PCR; TCRdb keeps only in-frame clonotypes and omits some of them. The table has roughly 80,000 clones, roughly 84% seen once; the top ten hold 2% to 2.5%. Time point described: after dendritic cell vaccination, including at tumor progression/relapse. This specimen consisted of blood, obtained after dendritic cell vaccination. The receptors come from a human donor with glioblastoma.

CDR3 region: CASSSGDEIYGYTF. Written as DNA, the CDR3 is TGCGCCAGCAGCTCCGGGGATGAAATTTATGGCTACACCTTC. The chain links TRBV5-1 to TRBJ1-2; no clear D gene. Trimming shortened V by 3 bases and J by 5 bases, and 14 bases separated the two germline ends. From germline, CDR1 is SGHRS and CDR2 YFSETQ. The CDR3 spans 14 residues.

The chain links TRBV5-8 to TRBJ2-3; 8 nucleotides agree with TRBD2. Germline V gene lookup returns CDR1 SGHTS and CDR2 YDEGEE. The CDR3 length is 16 residues. The V gene end was trimmed by 0 bases and the J gene end by 1 base; junction bases not matched to a gene: 4. CDR3 in amino acids: CASSLVGRGGTDTQYF. The CDR3 DNA is TGTGCCAGCAGCTTGGTAGGGCGGGGGGGCACAGATACGCAGTATTTT.

The chain has TRBV7-3 and TRBJ2-3; 7 bases agree with TRBD2. The CDR3 sequence is 14 residues long. Looked up from germline, CDR1 is SGHTA and CDR2 is FQGTGA. Trimming at V came to 8 bases and at J to 4 bases, leaving 9 bases not matched to a gene. The CDR3 nucleotides read TGTGCCAGCTCACCTCGGGGGGTCTCAGATACGCAGTATTTT. Its translation is CASSPRGVSDTQYF.

The chain links TRBV29-1 to TRBJ1-2; possible D gene TRBD1, 5 bases. This CDR3 has 14 amino acids. Trimming took off 3 bases at V and 3 bases at J, with 14 bases between the two ends. Germline V gene sequence: CDR1 SQVTM, CDR2 ANQGSEA. CDR3 sequence reads: CSVEIWKGDYGYTF. As DNA, the CDR3 is TGCAGCGTTGAGATTTGGAAAGGGGACTATGGCTACACCTTC.

V and J are TRBV15 and TRBJ1-1; TRBD1 might be the D (6 bases). Germline CDR1 and CDR2: LNHNV and YYDKDF (reference sequence). The CDR3 is made up of 17 amino acids. V lost 2 bases to trimming and J lost 3 bases, with 19 bases between them. The CDR3, as DNA: TGTGCCACCAGCAGACCCTGGGGGGGCAGGTTAGACACTGAAGCTTTCTTT. Its translation: CATSRPWGGRLDTEAFF.

On this clone: Other DNA sequences in the sample encode the same CDR3. The chain employs TRBV18 and TRBJ2-5, with TRBD2 matching over 9 bases. With V trimmed by 6 bases and J by 5 bases, 7 bases remained unmatched. The CDR3 is 14 residues long. In germline, CDR1 is KGHSH, CDR2 LQKENI. CDR3 sequence: CASSPGLAGETQYF. The CDR3 nucleotides are TGTGCCAGCTCTCCTGGGCTAGCGGGGGAGACCCAGTACTTC.

The chain couples TRBV11-3 to TRBJ2-2, with D perhaps matching TRBD2 (6 bases). Germline CDR1 is SGHNT and CDR2 is YENEEA. V dropped 5 bases and J dropped 8 bases, with 18 bases sitting between them. The CDR3 consists of 15 residues. This CDR3 is CASSPGGTVLGELFF. CDR3 DNA sequence: TGTGCCAGCAGCCCAGGAGGGACCGTCCTTGGGGAGCTGTTTTTT.

V gene TRBV5-8 combines with J gene TRBJ1-1; 7 bases are shared with TRBD1. Germline CDR1 and CDR2: SGHTS and YDEGEE. Germline trimming cut 5 bases from V and 4 bases from J; bases unmatched to any gene: 8. This CDR3 has 14 amino acids. In DNA form, the CDR3 reads TGTGCCAGCAGACGTAATACAGGGGTCACTGAAGCTTTCTTT. Translated: CASRRNTGVTEAFF.

The CDR3 loop is CAWSLQGRETQYF. The CDR3 DNA is TGTGCCTGGAGTTTACAGGGCAGAGAGACCCAGTACTTC. This rearrangement joins TRBV30 to TRBJ2-5, with D perhaps matching TRBD1 (6 bases). CDR1 and CDR2 (germline): GTSNPN, SVGIG (reference sequence). V was cut by 2 bases and J by 4 bases, with 11 bases left in between. The CDR3 runs to 13 residues.

The rearrangement links TRBV5-6 to TRBJ2-7; 8 positions agree with TRBD1. The germline V gene has CDR1 SGHDT and CDR2 YYEEEE. This CDR3 comprises 14 residues. The V segment lost 2 bases and the J segment 0 bases; nucleotides outside the gene matches: 1. The CDR3 DNA is TGTGCCAGCAGCTTTGGACAGGGCTCCTACGAGCAGTACTTC. Its protein product is CASSFGQGSYEQYF.

This chain uses TRBV25-1 with TRBJ1-2; D is unresolved. The CDR3 consists of 16 residues. V lost 4 bases, J lost 1 base, and 16 bases lay in between. From germline, CDR1 is MGHDK and CDR2 SYGVNS. CDR3 in amino acids: CASSAPGWQSNYGYTF. The CDR3 coding sequence is TGTGCCAGCAGTGCCCCCGGGTGGCAGAGTAACTATGGCTACACCTTC.

V gene TRBV5-5 combines with J gene TRBJ2-7; D not certain. The CDR3 has 12 residues. The germline gives CDR1 SGHKS, CDR2 YYEKEE (reference sequence). Trimming removed 1 base from V and 3 bases from J, with 5 bases in between. CDR3 bases: TGTGCCAGCAGCTTGCCGGGCTACGAGCAGTACTTC. It specifies CASSLPGYEQYF.

The rearrangement links TRBV6-1 to TRBJ2-7; TRBD1 might be the D (6 bases). CDR1 and CDR2 from the germline V gene are MNHNS and SASEGT. V was pared by 7 bases and J by 5 bases, with 9 bases between. The CDR3 contains 11 residues. CDR3 nucleotides: TGTGCCAGCAAACAGGGCAACGAGCAGTACTTC. Protein sequence: CASKQGNEQYF.

The chain uses TRBV29-1 and TRBJ2-3; D is undetermined. The germline CDR1 and CDR2 sequences are SQVTM and ANQGSEA. V lost 4 bases to trimming and J lost 2 bases, with 10 bases between them. The CDR3 length is 13 residues. In DNA form, the CDR3 reads TGCAGCGTTGTTCCCAGGCTCACAGATACGCAGTATTTT. Protein product: CSVVPRLTDTQYF.

This sequence joins TRBV2 and TRBJ1-1; 8 bases align to TRBD1. Germline CDR1 is SNHLY and CDR2 is FYNNEI. The CDR3 extends over 12 amino acids. With V trimmed by 3 bases and J by 8 bases, 2 bases remained unmatched. The CDR3, as DNA: TGTGCCAGCAGTGACAGGGGGCCCGAAGCTTTCTTT. Translating gives CASSDRGPEAFF.